The 32 T cell receptor beta chains listed next were all sequenced from one sample in a study of blood T cell repertoires in COVID-19. Data came from immunoSEQ multiplex PCR; TCRdb stores just in-frame clones and leaves some out. The data hold 120,000 to 150,000 clones, with over 80% observed a single time. The specimen was peripheral blood. These receptors all stem from a man aged 45-60 years who had recovered from COVID-19.

The J gene is TRBJ1-3, the V gene TRBV6-2 or TRBV6-3; the D is unclear. The CDR3 loop spans 16 amino acids. Germline lookup yields CDR1 MNHEY and CDR2 SVGEGT. Trimming removed 2 bases at V and 0 bases at J, with 11 bases between. CDR3 amino acids: CASSYVRPGSGNTIYF. The CDR3 DNA follows: TGTGCCAGCAGTTACGTCAGGCCTGGCTCTGGAAACACCATATATTTT.

The gene calls are TRBV7-2 and TRBJ1-3; 8 bases fit TRBD1. The CDR3 has 16 residues. CDR1 SGHTA and CDR2 FQGNSA come from the germline V gene. With V trimmed by 0 bases and J by 4 bases, 5 bases remained unmatched. The CDR3 reads CASSLAQDRAGNTIYF. The CDR3 DNA sequence: TGTGCCAGCAGCTTAGCGCAGGACAGGGCCGGAAACACCATATATTTT.

J is TRBJ2-7 and V is TRBV6-2 or TRBV6-3; 8 bases agree with TRBD1. Germline assignment: CDR1 MNHEY and CDR2 SVGEGT. V gave up 4 bases and J gave up 5 bases; unmatched junction bases: 13. The CDR3 consists of 16 residues. CDR3 loop: CASSSVGQGVMNEQYF. In DNA form, the CDR3 reads TGTGCCAGCAGTTCCGTTGGACAGGGTGTTATGAACGAGCAGTACTTC.

This chain joins TRBV12-3 or TRBV12-4 and TRBJ1-1; D might be TRBD1 (5 bases). V lost 7 bases, J lost 6 bases, and 15 bases lay in between. This CDR3 contains 13 residues. The CDR3 region has the DNA TGTGCCAGCACTCTATCCACAGGCGCTGAAGCTTTCTTT. Protein product: CASTLSTGAEAFF.

In nucleotides, the CDR3 is TGTGCCATCAGGGCGGGACAGGGGAGTATGGAGACCCAGTACTTC. Residues: CAIRAGQGSMETQYF. The genes are TRBV10-3 and TRBJ2-5; 10 positions match TRBD1. V lost 6 bases, J lost 5 bases, and 9 bases stayed unmatched. The CDR3 totals 15 residues. Germline V CDR1 and CDR2: ENHRY, SYGVKD.

The chain has TRBV4-2 and TRBJ1-1, with 10 positions matching TRBD1. Germline V gene data show CDR1 as LGHNA and CDR2 as YNFKEQ. This CDR3 comprises 15 residues. Trimming took 4 bases from V and 5 from J; bases not matched to a gene: 7. The CDR3 reads CASSPVGQGRTEAFF. In DNA, the CDR3 is TGTGCCAGCAGCCCGGTGGGACAGGGGAGGACTGAAGCTTTCTTT.

Worth noting for this clone: The same CDR3 arises from other DNA sequences in this sample as well. This sequence joins TRBV5-1 and TRBJ2-6; TRBD1 matches at 7 bases. J was trimmed by 0 bases and V by 4 bases; bases with no gene match: 16. This CDR3 spans 20 amino acids. Germline CDR1 reads SGHRS; CDR2 reads YFSETQ. Written as DNA, the CDR3 is TGCGCCAGCAGCAGGGTGAAATTACCGGGACAGCCCTCTGGGGCCAACGTCCTGACTTTC. This encodes CASSRVKLPGQPSGANVLTF.

V and J are TRBV7-9 and TRBJ1-1; TRBD1 matches at 11 bases. V lost 5 bases to trimming and J lost 4 bases; unmatched junction nucleotides: 9. Germline V gives CDR1 SEHNR, CDR2 FQNEAQ (reference sequence). This CDR3 is 16 amino acids long. The CDR3 DNA reads as TGTGCCAGCAGCCCCGGGACAGGGGGAGATAGCACTGAAGCTTTCTTT. This gives the protein CASSPGTGGDSTEAFF.

This sequence joins TRBV20-1 and TRBJ2-5, with D possibly matching TRBD2 (5 bases). The CDR3 is 14 residues long. With 3 bases removed from V and 2 bases from J, the gap between germline ends came to 13 bases. Germline V gene sequence: CDR1 DFQATT, CDR2 SNEGSKA (reference sequence). This CDR3 reads CSASRNSGQETQYF. CDR3 coding DNA: TGCAGTGCTAGTCGGAACAGCGGACAAGAGACCCAGTACTTC.

CDR3 DNA: TGTGCCAGCAGCTCTAGCGGGTCCACCGTCAATGAGCAGTTCTTC. The encoded protein is CASSSSGSTVNEQFF. This sequence joins TRBV11-3 and TRBJ2-1; 8 bases line up with TRBD2. The germline V gene encodes CDR1 SGHNT and CDR2 YENEEA. V was pared by 4 bases and J by 6 bases, with 8 bases of the junction left unmatched. The CDR3 covers 15 residues.

The chain uses TRBV30 and TRBJ2-2; D possibly corresponds to TRBD1 (5 bases). The ends were cut back, 2 bases at V and 1 base at J, with 8 bases in the middle. From germline, CDR1 is GTSNPN and CDR2 SVGIG (reference sequence). The CDR3 consists of 14 residues. DNA for the CDR3: TGTGCCTGGAGTCGAGGACAGAACACCGGGGAGCTGTTTTTT. This encodes CAWSRGQNTGELFF.

Here the CDR3 DNA reads TGTGCCAGCAGCGTAGCAGTTCAGGGAGGCACCGGGGAGCTGTTTTTT. Protein sequence: CASSVAVQGGTGELFF. The chain links TRBV9 to TRBJ2-2; a weak D match, TRBD2 (6 bases). Germline CDR1 SGDLS, CDR2 YYNGEE. Trimming left V 0 bases short and J 4 bases short, with 13 bases between. This CDR3 has 16 residues.

The chain is built from TRBV7-2 and TRBJ1-2, with D possibly being TRBD1 (5 bases). CDR3 length: 16 amino acids. V lost 2 bases to trimming and J lost 0 bases, with 13 bases between them. CDR1 SGHTA and CDR2 FQGNSA come from the germline V gene. CDR3 DNA sequence: TGTGCCAGCAGCTTATGGCAGGGTGGGGCTAACTATGGCTACACCTTC. Protein: CASSLWQGGANYGYTF.

The CDR3 sequence: CASSQGSEQFF. Written as DNA, the CDR3 is TGCGCCAGCAGCCAAGGCAGTGAGCAGTTCTTC. The chain has TRBV4-3 and TRBJ2-1, with D uncertain. Germline loops: CDR1 LGHNA, CDR2 YSLEER. V was cut by 1 base and J by 9 bases, with 4 bases left in between. This CDR3 is built from 11 residues.

This clone appeared a single time. J is TRBJ1-2 and V is TRBV7-2; 9 bases line up with TRBD1. Germline V gives CDR1 SGHTA, CDR2 FQGNSA. This CDR3 has 15 amino acids. V lost 0 bases to trimming and J lost 7 bases; unmatched junction nucleotides: 6. CDR3 amino acids: CASSLARPGQGGYTF. DNA of the CDR3: TGTGCCAGCAGCTTAGCGAGACCGGGACAGGGTGGCTACACCTTC.

In its sample, this clone was seen once. V gene TRBV5-5 combines with J gene TRBJ1-5; 9 positions agree with TRBD1. Germline V CDR1 and CDR2: SGHKS, YYEKEE (reference sequence). CDR3 size: 16 residues. V shed 3 bases, J shed 7 bases, and the junction held 11 bases outside the gene matches. The CDR3 here is CASSWGGQGPKQPQHF. The CDR3 DNA sequence: TGTGCCAGCAGCTGGGGAGGACAGGGGCCCAAGCAGCCCCAGCATTTT.

The rearrangement uses TRBV25-1 and TRBJ1-6; TRBD1 is a possible D gene (5 bases). The CDR3 is 14 amino acids. The ends were cut back, 1 base at V and 8 bases at J, with 9 bases in the middle. Germline V gene data show CDR1 as MGHDK and CDR2 as SYGVNS. The CDR3 reads CASSEFGGDSPLHF. The DNA for the CDR3 is TGTGCCAGCAGTGAATTCGGGGGTGATTCACCCCTCCACTTT.

The genes are TRBV7-2 and TRBJ1-2; D not resolved. V was pared by 4 bases and J by 2 bases, with 14 bases between. The CDR3 runs to 15 residues. Germline V CDR1 and CDR2: SGHTA, FQGNSA. CDR3 DNA sequence: TGTGCCAGCAGCTCCCCACTACGCCGAAACTATGGCTACACCTTC. This encodes CASSSPLRRNYGYTF.

V and J are TRBV6-5 and TRBJ1-1, with 7 bases identical to TRBD1. This CDR3 has 13 amino acids. V lost 8 bases to trimming and J lost 4 bases; unmatched junction nucleotides: 7. The germline V gene encodes CDR1 MNHEY and CDR2 SVGAGI. CDR3 residues: CASQPTGTTEAFF. DNA for the CDR3: TGTGCCAGCCAGCCGACAGGGACCACTGAAGCTTTCTTT.

V and J are TRBV11-2 and TRBJ1-4; 7 bases match TRBD1. The length of the CDR3 is 16 residues. V was pared by 3 bases and J by 7 bases, with 11 bases of the junction left unmatched. Germline assignment: CDR1 SGHAT and CDR2 FQNNGV. The CDR3 sequence is CASSFAPTGRGEKLFF. For the CDR3, the DNA is TGTGCCAGCAGCTTCGCACCGACAGGGAGAGGTGAAAAACTGTTTTTT.

This chain links TRBV11-2 with TRBJ2-7; 10 nucleotides align to TRBD2. The CDR3 covers 17 residues. Germline CDR1 reads SGHAT; CDR2 reads FQNNGV. V was clipped by 0 bases and J by 0 bases; unmatched bases: 5. The CDR3 DNA reads TGTGCCAGCAGCTTAGAGCAGGGACTAGCGCTCTCCTACGAGCAGTACTTC. It specifies CASSLEQGLALSYEQYF. Full variable domain (rest looked up from reference TRBV11-2 and TRBJ2-7): EAGVAQSPRYKIIEKRQSVAFWCNPISGHATLYWYQQILGQGPKLLIQFQNNGVVDDSQLPKDRFSAERLKGVDSTLKIQPAKLEDSAVYLCASSLEQGLALSYEQYFGPGTRLTVT.

The rearrangement links TRBV5-8 to TRBJ2-3; D remains ambiguous. CDR3 length equals 14 residues. The V and J ends lost 3 bases and 4 bases respectively, with 12 bases between them. Germline V gene sequence: CDR1 SGHTS, CDR2 YDEGEE. CDR3 loop: CASSSSYVPDTQYF. The CDR3 DNA reads as TGTGCCAGCAGCTCTTCTTATGTCCCAGATACGCAGTATTTT.

This sequence joins TRBV5-1 and TRBJ1-2; 8 bases map to TRBD1. V lost 0 bases and J lost 2; bases outside the gene matches: 3. This CDR3 spans 15 amino acids. CDR1 SGHRS and CDR2 YFSETQ come from the germline V gene. As DNA, the CDR3 is TGCGCCAGCAGCTTGGGCGGACAGGGAAACTATGGCTACACCTTC. This translates into CASSLGGQGNYGYTF.

V and J are TRBV27 and TRBJ1-1; D possibly corresponds to TRBD1 (6 bases). The ends were cut back, 4 bases at V and 1 base at J, with 10 bases in the middle. The CDR3 has 14 residues. Germline V gene lookup returns CDR1 MNHEY and CDR2 SMNVEV (reference sequence). CDR3 sequence: CASSSQDRNTEAFF. In DNA form, the CDR3 reads TGTGCCAGCAGTTCTCAGGACAGGAACACTGAAGCTTTCTTT.

The chain combines TRBV15 with TRBJ1-3; D gene ambiguous. The germline gives CDR1 LNHNV, CDR2 YYDKDF (reference sequence). There are 14 residues in the CDR3. V was trimmed by 5 bases and J by 5 bases, leaving 13 bases between them. CDR3 bases: TGTGCCACCAGCTATCGGGAGTCTCGAAACACCATATATTTT. It translates to CATSYRESRNTIYF. The full variable domain, its missing parts supplied by reference TRBV15 and TRBJ1-3, is DAMVIQNPRYQVTQFGKPVTLSCSQTLNHNVMYWYQQKSSQAPKLLFHYYDKDFNNEADTPDNFQSRRPNTSFCFLDIRSPGLGDTAMYLCATSYRESRNTIYFGEGSWLTVV.

The chain uses TRBV2 and TRBJ2-3; 13 bases align to TRBD2. Losses at the gene ends were 4 bases for V and 2 bases for J; bases not matched to a gene: 6. CDR1 and CDR2 from the germline V gene are SNHLY and FYNNEI. The CDR3 sequence is 17 residues long. In DNA form, the CDR3 reads TGTGCCAGCAGTGCGACTAGCGGGGGGTGGGACACAGATACGCAGTATTTT. Its protein is CASSATSGGWDTDTQYF.

The chain recombines TRBV18 with TRBJ2-1; 13 nucleotides agree with TRBD2. Germline V gene data show CDR1 as KGHSH and CDR2 as LQKENI. The CDR3 runs to 17 residues. Trimming cost V 4 bases and J 0 bases; bases outside gene matches: 3. The CDR3 here is CASSLWTSGGSYNEQFF. CDR3 DNA: TGTGCCAGCTCACTCTGGACTAGCGGGGGCTCCTACAATGAGCAGTTCTTC.

The chain joins TRBV7-2 to TRBJ2-7; possible D gene TRBD1, 5 bases. The CDR3 covers 14 residues. Per the germline V gene, CDR1 is SGHTA and CDR2 is FQGNSA. Trimming pared 1 base from V and 3 bases from J, leaving 10 bases between. Here the CDR3 DNA reads TGTGCCAGCAGCTTAGGGGCAGGGCGCTACGAGCAGTACTTC. Its translation is CASSLGAGRYEQYF.

J is TRBJ2-2 and V is TRBV7-3; a possible D gene is TRBD1 (5 bases). Trimming cost V 5 bases and J 5 bases, with 9 bases left between them. CDR1 and CDR2 from the germline V gene are SGHTA and FQGTGA. The CDR3 is 13 residues long. CDR3 coding DNA: TGTGCCAGCAGCGCTCAGGGTACCGGGGAGCTGTTTTTT. Protein: CASSAQGTGELFF.

This chain joins TRBV19 and TRBJ1-1, with 9 bases identical to TRBD1. J gave up 0 bases and V 4 bases, and 6 bases lay outside the gene matches. The CDR3 loop spans 16 amino acids. Germline V gives CDR1 LNHDA, CDR2 SQIVND (reference sequence). The CDR3 nucleotides read TGTGCCAGTAGTAGGGGGACAGGGAATGTGAACACTGAAGCTTTCTTT. This gives the protein CASSRGTGNVNTEAFF.

This clone has a single count. The CDR3 DNA follows: TGTGCCAGCAGCTTAGCGAGGGGACAGGGTCAGCCCCAGCATTTT. Amino acids: CASSLARGQGQPQHF. The chain is built from TRBV7-8 and TRBJ1-5, with TRBD1 matching over 9 bases. CDR3 length equals 15 residues. Germline V lookup: CDR1 SGHVS, CDR2 FQNEAQ. V gave up 0 bases and J gave up 6 bases; unmatched junction bases: 3.

This clone was detected only a few times. The rearrangement uses TRBV2 and TRBJ2-3, with D possibly TRBD2 on 6 matching bases. Germline-derived CDR1 and CDR2 are SNHLY and FYNNEI. The V end lost 2 bases, the J end lost 0 bases, and 12 bases lay between the germline ends. This CDR3 contains 16 residues. CDR3 nucleotide sequence: TGTGCCAGCAGTGAATTCTTGGCGGGGAGCACAGATACGCAGTATTTT. Residues: CASSEFLAGSTDTQYF. The whole variable domain, remainder taken from reference TRBV2 and TRBJ2-3, is EPEVTQTPSHQVTQMGQEVILRCVPISNHLYFYWYRQILGQKVEFLVSFYNNEISEKSEIFDDQFSVERPDGSNFTLKIRSTKLEDSAMYFCASSEFLAGSTDTQYFGPGTRLTVL.